This T cell receptor beta chain was identified during a study of blood T cell repertoires in COVID-19. Sequencing was performed with immunoSEQ multiplex PCR; in TCRdb, only in-frame clones are kept and a portion is missing. Of under 250,000 clones detected, 82% appear once; the ten largest clones hold under 3.5%. The CDR3 loop spans 14 amino acids. Germline values: CDR1 LGHDT, CDR2 YNNKEL (reference sequence). V lost 1 base to trimming and J lost 7 bases; unmatched junction nucleotides: 4. The chain has TRBV3-1 (or the pseudogene TRBV3-2) and TRBJ1-5; TRBD1 agrees at 7 bases. Material: PBMCs or T cells enriched from blood (not recorded which). This TCR was sampled from a woman between 55 and 75 years old who had recovered from COVID-19. CDR3 bases: TGTGCCAGCAGCCAAGGACAGGGCGGCCAGCCCCAGCATTTT. Its protein is CASSQGQGGQPQHF.